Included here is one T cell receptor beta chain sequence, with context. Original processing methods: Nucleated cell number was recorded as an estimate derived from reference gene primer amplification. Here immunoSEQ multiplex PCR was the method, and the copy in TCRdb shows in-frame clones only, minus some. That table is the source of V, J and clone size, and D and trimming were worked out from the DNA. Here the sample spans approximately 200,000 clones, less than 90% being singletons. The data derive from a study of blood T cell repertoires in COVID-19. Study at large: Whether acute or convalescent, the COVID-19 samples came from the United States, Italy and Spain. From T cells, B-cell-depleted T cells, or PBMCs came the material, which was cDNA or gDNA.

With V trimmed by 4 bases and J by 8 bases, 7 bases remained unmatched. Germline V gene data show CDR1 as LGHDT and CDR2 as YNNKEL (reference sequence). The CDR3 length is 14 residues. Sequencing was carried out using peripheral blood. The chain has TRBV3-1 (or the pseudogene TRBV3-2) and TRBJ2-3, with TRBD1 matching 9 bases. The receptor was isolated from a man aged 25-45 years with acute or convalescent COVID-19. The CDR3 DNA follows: TGTGCCAGCAGCCCGACAGGACAGGGGTCTACGCAGTATTTT. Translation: CASSPTGQGSTQYF.